This T cell receptor (beta chain) was profiled in a study of cytomegalovirus exposure and HLA in healthy donors. Across the whole study: From about 180 million T cells, an earlier analysis saw 90 million to 130 million unique TCR beta sequences.

The primer mix had 60 Vbeta and 13 Jbeta primers. Sequencing used immunoSEQ multiplex PCR; TCRdb keeps in-frame clones, though not all of them. The sample has approximately 100,000 clones. At sampling all donors were nominally healthy, likely with unrecorded immune exposures. Unmatched junction bases numbered 5, after V lost 2 bases and J lost 1 base. Germline V lookup: CDR1 SNHLY, CDR2 FYNNEI. The CDR3 contains 15 residues. The sample taken for sequencing was PBMCs. The rearrangement joins TRBV2 to TRBJ2-7, with 7 nucleotides matching TRBD2. This receptor was taken from a man aged 45-65 years in good health and CMV-seronegative. The CDR3 spells CASSETLAVSYEQYF. The CDR3 DNA reads TGTGCCAGCAGTGAAACCCTAGCGGTATCCTACGAGCAGTACTTC.